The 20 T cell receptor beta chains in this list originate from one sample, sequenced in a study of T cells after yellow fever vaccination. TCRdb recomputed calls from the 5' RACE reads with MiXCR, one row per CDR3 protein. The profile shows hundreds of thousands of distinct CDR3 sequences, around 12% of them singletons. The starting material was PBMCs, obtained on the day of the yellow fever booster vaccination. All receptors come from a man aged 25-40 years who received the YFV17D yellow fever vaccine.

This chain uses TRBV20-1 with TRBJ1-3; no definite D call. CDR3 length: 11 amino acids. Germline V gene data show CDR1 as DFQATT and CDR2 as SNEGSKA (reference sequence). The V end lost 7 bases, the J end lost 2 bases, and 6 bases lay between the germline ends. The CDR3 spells CSGVAGNTIYF. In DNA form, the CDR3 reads TGCAGTGGGGTCGCTGGAAACACCATATATTTT.

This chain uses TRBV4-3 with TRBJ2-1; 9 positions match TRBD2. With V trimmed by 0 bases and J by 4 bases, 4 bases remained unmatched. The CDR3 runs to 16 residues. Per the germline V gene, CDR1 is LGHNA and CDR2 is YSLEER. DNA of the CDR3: TGCGCCAGCAGCCAAGAAATTAGCGGGGGTTACAATGAGCAGTTCTTC. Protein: CASSQEISGGYNEQFF.

CDR3 loop: CASSQRQVGSRETQYF. In nucleotides, the CDR3 is TGTGCCAGCAGTCAGCGACAGGTAGGGTCCCGAGAGACCCAGTACTTC. V is TRBV14 and J is TRBJ2-5, with a weak D call TRBD1 (6 bases). The CDR3 covers 16 residues. Looked up from germline, CDR1 is SGHDN and CDR2 is FVKESK. V lost 6 bases and J lost 4, with 21 bases in between.

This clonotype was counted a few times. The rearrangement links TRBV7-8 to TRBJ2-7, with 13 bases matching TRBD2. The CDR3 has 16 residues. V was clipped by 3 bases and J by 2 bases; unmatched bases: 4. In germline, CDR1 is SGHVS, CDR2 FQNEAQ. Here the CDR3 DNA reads TGTGCCAGCAGCTTCCCGGGACTAGCGGGAACCTACGAGCAGTACTTC. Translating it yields CASSFPGLAGTYEQYF.

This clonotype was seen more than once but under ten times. The CDR3 DNA sequence: TGCAGTGCAGAAGACAGGGGATACCAAGAGACCCAGTACTTC. This codes for CSAEDRGYQETQYF. This rearrangement joins TRBV20-1 to TRBJ2-5; 8 bases line up with TRBD1. The CDR3 contains 14 residues. Germline CDR1 reads DFQATT; CDR2 reads SNEGSKA (reference sequence). The V segment lost 6 bases and the J segment 0 bases; nucleotides outside the gene matches: 6.

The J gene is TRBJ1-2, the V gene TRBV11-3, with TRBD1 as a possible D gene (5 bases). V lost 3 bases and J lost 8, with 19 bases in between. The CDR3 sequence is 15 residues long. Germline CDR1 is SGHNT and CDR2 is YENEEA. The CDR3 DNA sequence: TGTGCCAGCAGCTTGGGCAGGGAGGGTGAAGGCGGCTACACCTTC. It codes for CASSLGREGEGGYTF.

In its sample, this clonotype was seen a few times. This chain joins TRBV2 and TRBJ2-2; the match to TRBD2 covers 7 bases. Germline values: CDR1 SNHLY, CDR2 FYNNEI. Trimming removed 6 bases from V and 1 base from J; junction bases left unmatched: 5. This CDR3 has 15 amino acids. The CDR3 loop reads CASRDQRENTGELFF. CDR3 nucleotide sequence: TGTGCCAGCAGAGACCAGCGGGAGAACACCGGGGAGCTGTTTTTT. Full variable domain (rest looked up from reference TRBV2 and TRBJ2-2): EPEVTQTPSHQVTQMGQEVILRCVPISNHLYFYWYRQILGQKVEFLVSFYNNEISEKSEIFDDQFSVERPDGSNFTLKIRSTKLEDSAMYFCASRDQRENTGELFFGEGSRLTVL.

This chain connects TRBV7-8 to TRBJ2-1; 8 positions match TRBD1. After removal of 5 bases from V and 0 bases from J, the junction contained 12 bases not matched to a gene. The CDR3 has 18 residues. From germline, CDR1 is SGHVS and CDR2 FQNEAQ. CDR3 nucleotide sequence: TGTGCCAGCAGCCCGGGACAGGTTTTTACAAGCTCCTACAATGAGCAGTTCTTC. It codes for CASSPGQVFTSSYNEQFF.

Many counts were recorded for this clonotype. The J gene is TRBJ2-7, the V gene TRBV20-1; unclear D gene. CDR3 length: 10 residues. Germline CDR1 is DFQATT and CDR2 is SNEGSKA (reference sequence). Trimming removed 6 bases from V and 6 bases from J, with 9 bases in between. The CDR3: CSASSVEQYF. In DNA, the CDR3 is TGCAGTGCCTCCTCGGTCGAGCAGTACTTC.

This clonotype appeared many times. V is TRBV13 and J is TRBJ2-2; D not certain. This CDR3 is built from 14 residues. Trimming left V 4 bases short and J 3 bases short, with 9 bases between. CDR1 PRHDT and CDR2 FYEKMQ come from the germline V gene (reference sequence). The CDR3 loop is CASSSPPYTGELFF. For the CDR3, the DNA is TGTGCCAGCAGCTCTCCACCTTACACCGGGGAGCTGTTTTTT.

The CDR3 coding sequence is TGTGCCAGCAGTTTTCAGGTCGGTCTGAACACTGAAGCTTTCTTT. Its protein product is CASSFQVGLNTEAFF. The rearrangement links TRBV12-3 or TRBV12-4 to TRBJ1-1; D gene uncertain. Between the trimmed V and J ends, which lost 3 bases and 0 bases, there was a span of 11 bases. This CDR3 is built from 15 residues.

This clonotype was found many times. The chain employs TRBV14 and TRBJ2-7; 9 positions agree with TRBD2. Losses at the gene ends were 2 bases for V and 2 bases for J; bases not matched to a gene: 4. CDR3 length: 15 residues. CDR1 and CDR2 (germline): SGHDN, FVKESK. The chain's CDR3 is CASSQQLAGAYEQYF. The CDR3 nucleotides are TGTGCCAGCAGCCAACAACTAGCGGGTGCCTACGAGCAGTACTTC.

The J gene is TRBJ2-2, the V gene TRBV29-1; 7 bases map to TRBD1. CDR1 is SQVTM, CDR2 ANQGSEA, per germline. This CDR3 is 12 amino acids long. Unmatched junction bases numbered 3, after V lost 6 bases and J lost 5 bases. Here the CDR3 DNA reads TGCAGCGTCTTACAGGGGACCGGGGAGCTGTTTTTT. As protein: CSVLQGTGELFF.

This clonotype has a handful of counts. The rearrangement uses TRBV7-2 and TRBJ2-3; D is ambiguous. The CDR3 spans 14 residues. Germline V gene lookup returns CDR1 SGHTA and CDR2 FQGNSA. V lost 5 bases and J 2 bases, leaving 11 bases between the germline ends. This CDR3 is CASSAGPPTDTQYF. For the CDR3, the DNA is TGTGCCAGCAGCGCAGGACCCCCCACAGATACGCAGTATTTT. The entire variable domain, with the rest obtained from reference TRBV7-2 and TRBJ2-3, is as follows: GAGVSQSPSNKVTEKGKDVELRCDPISGHTALYWYRQSLGQGLEFLIYFQGNSAPDKSGLPSDRFSAERTGGSVSTLTIQRTQQEDSAVYLCASSAGPPTDTQYFGPGTRLTVL.

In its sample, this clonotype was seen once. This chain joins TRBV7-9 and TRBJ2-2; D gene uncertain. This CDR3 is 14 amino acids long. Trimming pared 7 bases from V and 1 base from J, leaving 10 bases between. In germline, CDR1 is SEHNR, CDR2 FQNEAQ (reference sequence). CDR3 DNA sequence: TGTGCCAGCACCTCAAGACAGAACACCGGGGAGCTGTTTTTT. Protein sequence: CASTSRQNTGELFF.

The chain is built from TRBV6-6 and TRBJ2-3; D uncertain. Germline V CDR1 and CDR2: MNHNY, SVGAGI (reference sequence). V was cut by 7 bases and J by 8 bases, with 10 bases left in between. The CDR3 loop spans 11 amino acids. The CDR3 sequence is CASTTLSTQYF. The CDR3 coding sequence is TGTGCCAGCACCACCCTCTCTACGCAGTATTTT.

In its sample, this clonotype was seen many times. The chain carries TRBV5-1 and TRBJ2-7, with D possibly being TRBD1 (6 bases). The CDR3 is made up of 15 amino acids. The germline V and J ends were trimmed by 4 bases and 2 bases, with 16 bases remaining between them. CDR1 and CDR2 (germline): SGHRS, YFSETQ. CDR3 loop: CASSLDRTQTYEQYF. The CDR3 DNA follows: TGCGCCAGCAGCCTAGACAGGACCCAAACCTACGAGCAGTACTTC. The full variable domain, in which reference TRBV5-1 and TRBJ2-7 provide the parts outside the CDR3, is KAGVTQTPRYLIKTRGQQVTLSCSPISGHRSVSWYQQTPGQGLQFLFEYFSETQRNKGNFPGRFSGRQFSNSRSEMNVSTLELGDSALYLCASSLDRTQTYEQYFGPGTRLTVT.

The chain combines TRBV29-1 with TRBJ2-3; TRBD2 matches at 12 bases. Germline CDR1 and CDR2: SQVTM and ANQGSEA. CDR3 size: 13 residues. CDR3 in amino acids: CSASGGGKDTQYF. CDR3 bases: TGCAGTGCTAGCGGGGGGGGGAAAGATACGCAGTATTTT.

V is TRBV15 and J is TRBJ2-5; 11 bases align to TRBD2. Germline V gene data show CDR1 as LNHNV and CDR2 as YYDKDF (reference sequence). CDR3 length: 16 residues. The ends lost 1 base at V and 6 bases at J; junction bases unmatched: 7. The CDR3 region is CATSRGGTSGSQTQYF. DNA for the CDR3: TGTGCCACCAGCAGAGGGGGGACTAGCGGAAGCCAGACCCAGTACTTC. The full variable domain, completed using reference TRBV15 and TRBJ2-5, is DAMVIQNPRYQVTQFGKPVTLSCSQTLNHNVMYWYQQKSSQAPKLLFHYYDKDFNNEADTPDNFQSRRPNTSFCFLDIRSPGLGDTAMYLCATSRGGTSGSQTQYFGPGTRLLVL.

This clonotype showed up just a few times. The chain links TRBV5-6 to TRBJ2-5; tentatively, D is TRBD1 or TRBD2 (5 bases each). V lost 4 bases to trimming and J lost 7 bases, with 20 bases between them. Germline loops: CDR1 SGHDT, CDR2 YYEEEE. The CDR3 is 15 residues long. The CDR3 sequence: CASSRDPVLDGTQYF. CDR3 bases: TGTGCCAGCAGCAGGGACCCGGTCCTCGACGGGACCCAGTACTTC.